Below are 27 T cell receptor beta chains sequenced from a single sample in a study of memory CD4+ T cells and cytomegalovirus serostatus. Single viable CD3+CD4+CD8-CD45RO+ cells were sorted as the memory CD4+ T cells. TCRdb's copy holds only in-frame clones and misses some; the assay was immunoSEQ multiplex PCR. The sample includes around 76,000 clones, 78% seen only once; the top ten take around 2.6%. Specimen: memory CD4+ T cells from blood. These receptors all come from an adult in good health and CMV-seropositive.

This chain uses TRBV6-1 with TRBJ1-5; 8 bases are shared with TRBD1. J gave up 4 bases and V 5 bases, and 7 bases lay outside the gene matches. The germline gives CDR1 MNHNS, CDR2 SASEGT. The CDR3 contains 15 residues. The CDR3 nucleotides read TGTGCCAGCAGTCCGCCAGGGGGCTGGAATCAGCCCCAGCATTTT. Translating gives CASSPPGGWNQPQHF.

This clone showed up just a few times. The chain employs TRBV5-1 and TRBJ2-3, with D perhaps TRBD1 or TRBD2 (6 bases each). V lost 0 bases to trimming and J lost 4 bases, with 12 bases between them. The CDR3 covers 15 residues. Germline values: CDR1 SGHRS, CDR2 YFSETQ. The CDR3 protein is CASSLGGADADTQYF. As DNA, the CDR3 is TGCGCCAGCAGCTTGGGGGGGGCCGACGCAGATACGCAGTATTTT.

The V call is TRBV7-2, the J call TRBJ1-5, with unresolved D. The CDR3 is made up of 15 amino acids. V gave up 3 bases and J gave up 6 bases, with 15 bases separating them. The germline V gene has CDR1 SGHTA and CDR2 FQGNSA. The CDR3 DNA reads as TGTGCCAGCAGCTTTTGGTCGGGGTTAGGTCAGCCCCAGCATTTT. Encoded protein: CASSFWSGLGQPQHF.

The chain has TRBV2 and TRBJ1-1; D is ambiguous. V lost 8 bases, J lost 0 bases, and 19 bases lay in between. This CDR3 has 16 amino acids. Germline-derived CDR1 and CDR2 are SNHLY and FYNNEI. CDR3 sequence (DNA): TGTGCCAGCTTACGGTCTCCCGGAGAAATGAACACTGAAGCTTTCTTT. This encodes CASLRSPGEMNTEAFF. The whole variable domain, filled in from reference TRBV2 and TRBJ1-1, reads EPEVTQTPSHQVTQMGQEVILRCVPISNHLYFYWYRQILGQKVEFLVSFYNNEISEKSEIFDDQFSVERPDGSNFTLKIRSTKLEDSAMYFCASLRSPGEMNTEAFFGQGTRLTVV.

The chain links TRBV5-1 to TRBJ1-2; D is undetermined. V lost 1 base and J lost 4, with 8 bases in between. The CDR3 loop spans 13 amino acids. The germline V gene has CDR1 SGHRS and CDR2 YFSETQ. CDR3 protein: CASSLSEIYGYTF. CDR3 bases: TGCGCCAGCAGCTTGTCCGAAATCTATGGCTACACCTTC.

The chain recombines TRBV11-3 with TRBJ2-5; 15 bases agree with TRBD2. The V gene end was trimmed by 5 bases and the J gene end by 3 bases; junction bases not matched to a gene: 10. The germline gives CDR1 SGHNT, CDR2 YENEEA. The CDR3 contains 18 residues. CDR3 region: CASSHGLAGGPSEETQYF. CDR3 nucleotide sequence: TGTGCCAGCAGCCACGGACTAGCGGGAGGGCCGAGTGAAGAGACCCAGTACTTC.

The V gene is TRBV19, the J gene TRBJ2-5; unclear D gene. V lost 1 base and J 5 bases, leaving 20 bases between the germline ends. Germline V CDR1 and CDR2: LNHDA, SQIVND (reference sequence). CDR3 length equals 17 residues. CDR3 amino acids: CASSIGVAGSGTETQYF. The DNA of the CDR3 is TGTGCCAGTAGTATAGGCGTAGCAGGAAGTGGTACGGAGACCCAGTACTTC. Filled out from reference TRBV19 and TRBJ2-5, the complete variable domain reads DGGITQSPKYLFRKEGQNVTLSCEQNLNHDAMYWYRQDPGQGLRLIYYSQIVNDFQKGDIAEGYSVSREKKESFPLTVTSAQKNPTAFYLCASSIGVAGSGTETQYFGPGTRLLVL.

The chain has TRBV5-5 and TRBJ1-1; TRBD1 might be the D (6 bases). Trimming left V 2 bases short and J 1 base short, with 9 bases between. The CDR3 is made up of 14 amino acids. From germline, CDR1 is SGHKS and CDR2 YYEKEE (reference sequence). The CDR3 protein is CASSLQGQNTEAFF. As DNA, the CDR3 is TGTGCCAGCAGCTTACAGGGCCAGAACACTGAAGCTTTCTTT.

The chain is built from TRBV10-1 and TRBJ2-7, with a possible D match to TRBD2 (6 bases). This CDR3 is built from 12 residues. The germline V gene has CDR1 WNHNN and CDR2 SYGVQD (reference sequence). V was shortened by 5 bases and J by 9 bases, with 14 bases between the two germline ends. The CDR3 coding sequence is TGCGCCAGCAGTCGCTATGTGGGGGGGCAGTACGTC. Residues: CASSRYVGGQYV.

CDR3 residues: CASSLGQGAGGYTF. The DNA of the CDR3 is TGTGCCAGCAGCTTAGGACAGGGGGCCGGTGGCTACACCTTC. The chain couples TRBV11-3 to TRBJ1-2, with TRBD1 matching over 10 bases. The CDR3 extends over 14 amino acids. From germline, CDR1 is SGHNT and CDR2 YENEEA. J was trimmed by 7 bases and V by 1 base; bases with no gene match: 3.

The chain recombines TRBV6-1 with TRBJ2-6; 7 positions agree with TRBD1. The CDR3 spans 19 residues. V shed 4 bases, J shed 1 base, and the junction held 13 bases outside the gene matches. Germline lookup yields CDR1 MNHNS and CDR2 SASEGT. The chain's CDR3 is CASSGIGGRGFSGANVLTF. The CDR3 region has the DNA TGTGCCAGCAGTGGGATAGGGGGCAGGGGGTTTTCTGGGGCCAACGTCCTGACTTTC.

The rearrangement joins TRBV5-1 to TRBJ2-1, with 8 bases aligning to TRBD2. The trim removed 3 bases at V and 2 bases at J, leaving 10 bases unmatched. Germline lookup yields CDR1 SGHRS and CDR2 YFSETQ. The CDR3 has 17 amino acids. The CDR3 coding sequence is TGCGCCAGCAGCTCTGGAACTAGCGGTTTGACCTACAATGAGCAGTTCTTC. It encodes CASSSGTSGLTYNEQFF. Full variable domain (outside the CDR3, taken from reference TRBV5-1 and TRBJ2-1): KAGVTQTPRYLIKTRGQQVTLSCSPISGHRSVSWYQQTPGQGLQFLFEYFSETQRNKGNFPGRFSGRQFSNSRSEMNVSTLELGDSALYLCASSSGTSGLTYNEQFFGPGTRLTVL.

The J gene is TRBJ1-5, the V gene TRBV15, with TRBD1 as a possible D gene (5 bases). Trimming took off 2 bases at V and 6 bases at J, with 20 bases between the two ends. CDR1 is LNHNV, CDR2 YYDKDF, per germline (reference sequence). The CDR3 length is 17 residues. CDR3 nucleotides: TGTGCCACCAGCAGACCTTTAGGGACCCCTCAGCGTCAGCCCCAGCATTTT. Amino acid sequence: CATSRPLGTPQRQPQHF.

The chain carries TRBV5-5 and TRBJ2-2, with D perhaps TRBD1 (5 bases). The germline V and J ends were trimmed by 0 bases and 5 bases, with 14 bases remaining between them. CDR1 is SGHKS and CDR2 is YYEKEE in the germline V gene (reference sequence). The CDR3 length is 16 residues. The DNA of the CDR3 is TGTGCCAGCAGCTTGGTTTTGCAGGGTGGGACCGGGGAGCTGTTTTTT. Translated: CASSLVLQGGTGELFF.

The rearrangement uses TRBV5-6 and TRBJ2-7; D remains unclear. This CDR3 is built from 15 residues. The V end was cut by 4 bases, the J end by 2 bases, with 16 bases between. The V gene's germline CDR1 is SGHDT and CDR2 YYEEEE. The CDR3 sequence is CASSLPGSQPYEQYF. The CDR3 nucleotides read TGTGCCAGCAGCCTCCCCGGCAGCCAGCCCTACGAGCAGTACTTC. The full variable domain, with the rest looked up from reference TRBV5-6 and TRBJ2-7, is DAGVTQSPTHLIKTRGQQVTLRCSPKSGHDTVSWYQQALGQGPQFIFQYYEEEERQRGNFPDRFSGHQFPNYSSELNVNALLLGDSALYLCASSLPGSQPYEQYFGPGTRLTVT.

V is TRBV19 and J is TRBJ1-5, with D unclear. Trimming removed 5 bases at V and 5 bases at J, with 19 bases between. Germline V lookup: CDR1 LNHDA, CDR2 SQIVND (reference sequence). This CDR3 has 16 residues. Here the CDR3 DNA reads TGTGCCAGTAGTCCCCTAGTGACACAAAATTATCAGCCCCAGCATTTT. Translated: CASSPLVTQNYQPQHF.

The chain uses TRBV6-1 and TRBJ1-5; TRBD1 might be the D (6 bases). The V end was cut by 3 bases, the J end by 3 bases, with 9 bases between. The CDR3 loop spans 14 amino acids. Germline V gene lookup returns CDR1 MNHNS and CDR2 SASEGT. The CDR3 nucleotides read TGTGCCAGCAGTGACCAGGGGTACAATCAGCCCCAGCATTTT. This translates into CASSDQGYNQPQHF.

This clone was recorded only once. This chain joins TRBV30 and TRBJ2-7; weak D call: TRBD1 (6 bases). Deletions cut 0 bases from V and 3 bases from J, with 6 bases between. The CDR3 contains 12 residues. Germline V lookup: CDR1 GTSNPN, CDR2 SVGIG (reference sequence). The CDR3 region has the DNA TGTGCCTGGAGTGTACAGGGCTACGAGCAGTACTTC. Amino acids: CAWSVQGYEQYF. The variable domain in full, completed from reference TRBV30 and TRBJ2-7, reads SQTIHQWPATLVQPVGSPLSLECTVEGTSNPNLYWYRQAAGRGLQLLFYSVGIGQISSEVPQNLSASRPQDRQFILSSKKLLLSDSGFYLCAWSVQGYEQYFGPGTRLTVT.

This chain connects TRBV5-4 to TRBJ2-5; D is possibly TRBD2 (5 bases). This CDR3 is built from 15 residues. Germline loops: CDR1 SGHNT, CDR2 YYREEE (reference sequence). The germline V and J ends were trimmed by 4 bases and 1 base, with 14 bases remaining between them. The CDR3 is CASSPGVTTQETQYF. As DNA, the CDR3 is TGTGCCAGCAGCCCCGGGGTGACTACCCAAGAGACCCAGTACTTC.

The chain has TRBV29-1 and TRBJ1-1, with D unclear. The V end lost 7 bases, the J end lost 3 bases, and 9 bases lay between the germline ends. This CDR3 region has 11 residues. Germline V gene sequence: CDR1 SQVTM, CDR2 ANQGSEA. The CDR3 nucleotides are TGCAGCGCCTGTACCGACACTGAAGCTTTCTTT. This sequence encodes CSACTDTEAFF. The full variable domain, completed using reference TRBV29-1 and TRBJ1-1, is SAVISQKPSRDICQRGTSLTIQCQVDSQVTMMFWYRQQPGQSLTLIATANQGSEATYESGFVIDKFPISRPNLTFSTLTVSNMSPEDSSIYLCSACTDTEAFFGQGTRLTVV.

The rearrangement uses TRBV2 and TRBJ1-2, with D perhaps TRBD1 (6 bases). The germline V and J ends were trimmed by 6 bases and 5 bases, with 13 bases remaining between them. The germline gives CDR1 SNHLY, CDR2 FYNNEI. CDR3 length equals 13 residues. The CDR3, as DNA: TGTGCCAGCAGCAGGACAGTCCTATATGGCTACACCTTC. Translation gives CASSRTVLYGYTF. The complete variable domain, with remaining parts taken from reference TRBV2 and TRBJ1-2, reads EPEVTQTPSHQVTQMGQEVILRCVPISNHLYFYWYRQILGQKVEFLVSFYNNEISEKSEIFDDQFSVERPDGSNFTLKIRSTKLEDSAMYFCASSRTVLYGYTFGSGTRLTVV.

The chain couples TRBV4-3 to TRBJ1-1; D unclear. Trimming pared 0 bases from V and 8 bases from J, leaving 10 bases between. The CDR3 totals 13 residues. Germline assignment: CDR1 LGHNA and CDR2 YSLEER. In nucleotides, the CDR3 is TGCGCCAGCAGCCAAGAATTAGGAGTGGAAGCTTTCTTT. It translates to CASSQELGVEAFF.

The V and J genes are TRBV5-1 and TRBJ1-4; D remains ambiguous. From germline, CDR1 is SGHRS and CDR2 YFSETQ. The ends were cut back, 3 bases at V and 0 bases at J, with 18 bases in the middle. The length of the CDR3 is 18 residues. The CDR3 DNA reads TGCGCCAGCAGCTCCCACGCGAGGATGACAACAACTAATGAAAAACTGTTTTTT. This translates into CASSSHARMTTTNEKLFF.

This clone was counted between two and nine times. The J gene is TRBJ1-1, the V gene TRBV5-1; D remains unclear. Germline CDR1 and CDR2: SGHRS and YFSETQ. The CDR3 consists of 14 residues. Deletions cut 9 bases from V and 0 bases from J, with 15 bases between. CDR3 region: CATSDGRVNTEAFF. CDR3 bases: TGCGCCACTTCGGACGGGCGGGTGAACACTGAAGCTTTCTTT.

V and J are TRBV7-2 and TRBJ2-5; 8 nucleotides match TRBD2. This CDR3 is 16 amino acids long. J was trimmed by 5 bases and V by 2 bases; bases with no gene match: 10. From germline, CDR1 is SGHTA and CDR2 FQGNSA. CDR3 protein: CASSLMGGRRSETQYF. CDR3 sequence (DNA): TGTGCCAGCAGCTTAATGGGCGGGAGGAGGTCGGAGACCCAGTACTTC.

The CDR3 region is CAITRQGGTGELFF. DNA of the CDR3: TGTGCCATCACCCGACAGGGAGGCACCGGGGAGCTGTTTTTT. V and J are TRBV10-3 and TRBJ2-2, with a tentative D call TRBD1 (7 bases). This CDR3 is 14 amino acids long. V gave up 7 bases and J gave up 4 bases, with 13 bases separating them. CDR1 and CDR2 from the germline V gene are ENHRY and SYGVKD.

The V call is TRBV7-2, the J call TRBJ1-1, with D possibly matching TRBD1 (5 bases). V was trimmed by 7 bases and J by 2 bases, leaving 20 bases between them. The CDR3 spans 16 residues. Looked up from germline, CDR1 is SGHTA and CDR2 is FQGNSA. The CDR3 here is CASKRGVVGPNTEAFF. CDR3 coding DNA: TGTGCCAGCAAGAGGGGTGTGGTAGGCCCAAACACTGAAGCTTTCTTT.